Sequencing of this TCR beta chain was carried out in a study of T cell changes during pregnancy in multiple sclerosis. This CDR3 comprises 17 residues. The J segment lost 7 bases and the V segment lost 3 bases, leaving 12 bases of the junction unmatched. Per the germline V gene, CDR1 is MRHNA and CDR2 is SNTAGT. Clones were sequenced by immunoSEQ multiplex PCR, and TCRdb holds only the in-frame ones, with some missing. This table holds tens of thousands of clones, over 90% found once. The input for sequencing was peripheral blood, taken in the third trimester of pregnancy. The genes are TRBV6-4 and TRBJ1-2, with 12 bases matching TRBD1. The clonotype was recovered from a female donor with multiple sclerosis, enrolled in a pregnancy study. CDR3 DNA: TGTGCCAGCAGTGAACTCTACAGGGACAGGGGGCTGTCTGGCTACACCTTC. Translation gives CASSELYRDRGLSGYTF.